The clone carrying this T cell receptor (beta chain) was counted a single time. What it recognizes is unknown. The sample is drawn from a study of cytomegalovirus exposure and HLA in healthy donors. Study-wide context: The 90 to 150 validation repertoires, a later analysis reported, used the same platform as the approximately 630 first-cohort repertoires.

Overall study findings and caveats: The study recorded 150 to 200 TCR beta chains that were cytomegalovirus-associated. Published work reported that the classifier diagnosed cytomegalovirus status with high specificity and sensitivity.

Profiling relied on immunoSEQ multiplex PCR, and the TCRdb table lists in-frame clones only, not all of them. The sample contains 150,000 to 200,000 clones, about 83% of which appear only once. Trimming stripped 2 bases from V and 6 bases from J, with 11 bases between. Germline CDR1 reads GTSNPN; CDR2 reads SVGIG (reference sequence). This CDR3 has 13 residues. The TCR originated in a woman aged 18-29 years in good health and CMV-seronegative. Input material: PBMCs. This chain joins TRBV30 and TRBJ2-1, with D possibly being TRBD2 (5 bases). The CDR3 nucleotides are TGTGCCTGGAGTCTTACACTAGTCAATGAGCAGTTCTTC. Protein sequence: CAWSLTLVNEQFF.